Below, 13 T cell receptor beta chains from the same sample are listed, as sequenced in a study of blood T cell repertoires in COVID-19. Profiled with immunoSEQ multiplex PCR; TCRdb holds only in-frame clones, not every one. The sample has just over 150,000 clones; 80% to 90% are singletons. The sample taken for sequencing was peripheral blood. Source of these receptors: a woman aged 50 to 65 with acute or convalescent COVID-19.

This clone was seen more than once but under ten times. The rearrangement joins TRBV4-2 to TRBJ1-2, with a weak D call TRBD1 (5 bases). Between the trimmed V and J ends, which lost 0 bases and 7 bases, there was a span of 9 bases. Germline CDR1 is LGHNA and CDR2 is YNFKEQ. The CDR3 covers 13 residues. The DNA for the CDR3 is TGTGCCAGCAGCCAAGACAGGGTGGGTGGCTACACCTTC. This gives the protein CASSQDRVGGYTF.

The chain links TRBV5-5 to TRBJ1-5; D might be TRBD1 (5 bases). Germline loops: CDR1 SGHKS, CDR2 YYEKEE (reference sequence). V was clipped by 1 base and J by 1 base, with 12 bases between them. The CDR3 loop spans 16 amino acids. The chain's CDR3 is CASSLWGQSSNQPQHF. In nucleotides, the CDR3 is TGTGCCAGCAGCTTGTGGGGCCAATCAAGCAATCAGCCCCAGCATTTT.

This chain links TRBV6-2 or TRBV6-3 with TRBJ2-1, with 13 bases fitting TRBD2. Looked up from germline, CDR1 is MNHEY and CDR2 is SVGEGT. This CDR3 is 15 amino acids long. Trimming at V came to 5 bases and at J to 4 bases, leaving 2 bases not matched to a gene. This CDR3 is CASSATSGRYNEQFF. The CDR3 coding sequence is TGTGCCAGCAGTGCGACTAGCGGGAGGTACAATGAGCAGTTCTTC.

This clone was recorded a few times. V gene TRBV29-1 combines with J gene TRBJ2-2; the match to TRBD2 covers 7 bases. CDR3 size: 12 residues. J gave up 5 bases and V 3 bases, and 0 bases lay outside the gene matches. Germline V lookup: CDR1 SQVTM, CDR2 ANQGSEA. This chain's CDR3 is CSVEGGTGELFF. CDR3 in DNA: TGCAGCGTTGAGGGAGGGACCGGGGAGCTGTTTTTT.

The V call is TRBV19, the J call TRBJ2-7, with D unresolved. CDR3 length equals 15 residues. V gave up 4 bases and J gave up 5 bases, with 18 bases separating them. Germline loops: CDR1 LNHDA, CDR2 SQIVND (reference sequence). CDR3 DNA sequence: TGTGCCAGTAGTAGCTCGGCAGGTTATTTTGACGAGCAGTACTTC. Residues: CASSSSAGYFDEQYF.

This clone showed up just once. CDR3 region: CASSAPLAAGTDTQYF. Written as DNA, the CDR3 is TGTGCCAGCAGCGCCCCCCTAGCTGCCGGCACAGATACGCAGTATTTT. This chain uses TRBV7-9 with TRBJ2-3; TRBD2 is a possible D gene (5 bases). V lost 5 bases and J lost 1, with 16 bases in between. Looked up from germline, CDR1 is SEHNR and CDR2 is FQNEAQ (reference sequence). This CDR3 is built from 16 residues. Complete variable domain (other parts from reference TRBV7-9 and TRBJ2-3): DTGVSQNPRHKITKRGQNVTFRCDPISEHNRLYWYRQTLGQGPEFLTYFQNEAQLEKSRLLSDRFSAERPKGSFSTLEIQRTEQGDSAMYLCASSAPLAAGTDTQYFGPGTRLTVL.

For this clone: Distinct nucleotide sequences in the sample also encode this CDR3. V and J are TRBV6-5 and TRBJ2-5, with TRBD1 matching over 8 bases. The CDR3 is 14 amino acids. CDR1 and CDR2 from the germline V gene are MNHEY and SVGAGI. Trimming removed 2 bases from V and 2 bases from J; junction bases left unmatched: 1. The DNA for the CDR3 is TGTGCCAGCAGTTACAGGACAGGGCAAGAGACCCAGTACTTC. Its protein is CASSYRTGQETQYF.

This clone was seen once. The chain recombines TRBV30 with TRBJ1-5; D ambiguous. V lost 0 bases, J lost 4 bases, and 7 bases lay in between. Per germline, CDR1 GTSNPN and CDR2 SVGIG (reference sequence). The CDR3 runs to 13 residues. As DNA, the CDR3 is TGTGCCTGGAGTGTACGGGAAAATCAGCCCCAGCATTTT. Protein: CAWSVRENQPQHF.

Here the CDR3 DNA reads TGTGCCAGCTCACCAGATATGGGCACGAGCAATCAGCCCCAGCATTTT. Its protein product is CASSPDMGTSNQPQHF. V usage is TRBV18 and J usage is TRBJ1-5; D unclear. This CDR3 contains 16 residues. Trimming took 2 bases from V and 1 from J, leaving 12 bases between them. Germline assignment: CDR1 KGHSH and CDR2 LQKENI.

As DNA, the CDR3 is TGTGCCAGCTCACCACTCCTACAGGGGGCTTCTCCAATTGGCTACACCTTC. Translating gives CASSPLLQGASPIGYTF. The chain uses TRBV18 and TRBJ1-2; 9 bases align to TRBD1. With V trimmed by 1 base and J by 7 bases, 13 bases remained unmatched. The CDR3 runs 17 residues. The germline CDR1 and CDR2 sequences are KGHSH and LQKENI.

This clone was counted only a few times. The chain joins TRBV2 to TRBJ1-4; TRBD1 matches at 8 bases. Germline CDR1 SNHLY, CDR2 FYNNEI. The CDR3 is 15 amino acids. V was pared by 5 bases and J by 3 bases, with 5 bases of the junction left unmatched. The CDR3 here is CASSWRDRSNEKLFF. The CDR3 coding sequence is TGTGCCAGCAGTTGGAGGGACAGGTCTAATGAAAAACTGTTTTTT.

CDR3 DNA: TGTGCCACCAGTGAGCACGGGACCCAGTACTTC. It translates to CATSEHGTQYF. The V gene is TRBV24-1, the J gene TRBJ2-5; the D is unclear. V lost 4 bases to trimming and J lost 7 bases, with 6 bases between them. The CDR3 covers 11 residues. Germline V gene lookup returns CDR1 KGHDR and CDR2 SFDVKD.

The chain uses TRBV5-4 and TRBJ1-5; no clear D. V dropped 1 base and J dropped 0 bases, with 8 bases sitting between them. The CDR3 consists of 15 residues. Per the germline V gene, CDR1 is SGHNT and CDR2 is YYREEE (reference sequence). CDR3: CASSLYGYSNQPQHF. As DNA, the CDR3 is TGTGCCAGCAGCTTGTACGGGTATAGCAATCAGCCCCAGCATTTT.